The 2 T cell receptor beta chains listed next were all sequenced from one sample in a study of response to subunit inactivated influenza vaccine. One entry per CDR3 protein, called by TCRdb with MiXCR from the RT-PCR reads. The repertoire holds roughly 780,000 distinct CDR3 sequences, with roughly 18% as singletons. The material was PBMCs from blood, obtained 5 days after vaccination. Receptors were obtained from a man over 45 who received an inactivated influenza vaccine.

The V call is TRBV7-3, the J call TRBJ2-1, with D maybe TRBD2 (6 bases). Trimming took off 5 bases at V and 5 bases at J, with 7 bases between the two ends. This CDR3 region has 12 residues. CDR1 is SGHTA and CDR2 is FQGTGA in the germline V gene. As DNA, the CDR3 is TGTGCCAGCAGCGGCGGGAACAATGAGCAGTTCTTC. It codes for CASSGGNNEQFF.

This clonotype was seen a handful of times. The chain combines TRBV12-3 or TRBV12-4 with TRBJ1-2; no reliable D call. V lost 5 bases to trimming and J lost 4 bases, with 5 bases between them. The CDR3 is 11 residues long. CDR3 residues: CASSRSYGYTF. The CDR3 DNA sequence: TGTGCCAGCAGTCGCAGCTATGGCTACACCTTC.